What follows are 28 T cell receptor beta chains derived from one specimen sequenced in a study of blood T cells in healthy people across ages. The use of a sample-barcoded 5' primer and a J-beta primer mix characterized a second PCR of roughly 6 to 12 cycles. TCRdb called the 5' RACE reads again in MiXCR, with one record for every CDR3 protein. Of approximately 800,000 distinct CDR3 sequences in the sample, roughly 24% were seen once. The sample was also reused in another study, on T cells of mothers and their children.

The sequencing sample was made of blood. These receptors were taken from a boy under 18 in good health.

The chain uses TRBV2 and TRBJ2-1; D is perhaps TRBD1 or TRBD2 (5 bases each). Trimming pared 8 bases from V and 3 bases from J, leaving 11 bases between. From germline, CDR1 is SNHLY and CDR2 FYNNEI. The CDR3 runs to 13 residues. The CDR3 nucleotides are TGTGCCAGCGGCAGGGACCGCTACAATGAGCAGTTCTTC. Protein product: CASGRDRYNEQFF.

The CDR3 region has the DNA TGCGCCAGCAGCTTTTTACGGGGGGCCCCAGATACGCAGTATTTT. Protein sequence: CASSFLRGAPDTQYF. V and J are TRBV5-1 and TRBJ2-3, with TRBD2 as a possible D gene (7 bases). Germline V gene lookup returns CDR1 SGHRS and CDR2 YFSETQ. The CDR3 loop spans 15 amino acids. V lost 2 bases to trimming and J lost 4 bases, with 14 bases between them.

The J gene is TRBJ1-5, the V gene TRBV12-3 or TRBV12-4, with 10 nucleotides matching TRBD1. Trimming removed 6 bases from V and 2 bases from J; junction bases left unmatched: 7. The CDR3 runs 16 residues. CDR3 DNA sequence: TGTGCCAGCAGGGGGACAGGGGATTTGCGCAATCAGCCCCAGCATTTT. As protein: CASRGTGDLRNQPQHF.

This clonotype occurred a few times. The rearrangement joins TRBV6-5 to TRBJ2-5, with 8 nucleotides matching TRBD1. Per the germline V gene, CDR1 is MNHEY and CDR2 is SVGAGI. CDR3 length equals 15 residues. V dropped 0 bases and J dropped 5; count of bases not matched to a gene: 5. The CDR3 loop is CASSYSTGDGETQYF. CDR3 in DNA: TGTGCCAGCAGTTACTCGACAGGGGATGGGGAGACCCAGTACTTC.

This clonotype has only a few counts. The gene calls are TRBV21-1 and TRBJ2-3; TRBD1 is the table's D call and was not checked against the DNA. TRBV21-1 is an annotated pseudogene. The CDR3 loop spans 15 amino acids. CDR3: CASRPGGYLADTQYF. The CDR3 DNA sequence: TGTGCCAGCCGGCCAGGGGGTTATCTCGCAGATACGCAGTATTTT.

The sample holds a few counts of this clonotype. This rearrangement joins TRBV20-1 to TRBJ1-3; a weak D match, TRBD1 (6 bases). Germline V gene data show CDR1 as DFQATT and CDR2 as SNEGSKA (reference sequence). This CDR3 comprises 18 residues. With 0 bases removed from V and 0 bases from J, the gap between germline ends came to 18 bases. CDR3 sequence reads: CSARDSGAGVFSGNTIYF. The CDR3 DNA reads as TGCAGTGCTAGAGATTCCGGAGCAGGGGTCTTCTCTGGAAACACCATATATTTT.

The V gene is TRBV3-1, the J gene TRBJ1-1, with TRBD1 identical over 7 bases. V shed 4 bases and J 6 bases; nucleotides not matched to a gene: 8. Germline lookup yields CDR1 LGHDT and CDR2 YNNKEL (reference sequence). CDR3 length: 14 amino acids. As DNA, the CDR3 is TGTGCCAGCAGCCCCAGACAGGGTAACGCTGAAGCTTTCTTT. It yields the protein CASSPRQGNAEAFF.

This chain links TRBV12-3 or TRBV12-4 with TRBJ2-1, with D unclear. V was cut by 3 bases and J by 7 bases, with 7 bases left in between. The CDR3 is 12 residues long. CDR3 sequence reads: CASSFSRNEQFF. DNA for the CDR3: TGTGCCAGCAGTTTTTCGCGAAATGAGCAGTTCTTC.

The chain has TRBV3-1 and TRBJ2-1; TRBD2 matches 7 bases. The V gene end was trimmed by 3 bases and the J gene end by 3 bases; junction bases not matched to a gene: 11. The CDR3 contains 17 residues. CDR1 and CDR2 (germline): LGHDT, YNNKEL (reference sequence). The DNA for the CDR3 is TGTGCCAGCAGCCACGTCGGGGGGATCAATGGCTACAATGAGCAGTTCTTC. Its translation is CASSHVGGINGYNEQFF.

This clonotype was detected a few times. J is TRBJ2-2 and V is TRBV13; D is possibly TRBD2 (6 bases). The V gene lost 5 bases and the J gene lost 6 bases, with 16 bases spanning the gap. The CDR3 is 15 amino acids. Per germline, CDR1 PRHDT and CDR2 FYEKMQ (reference sequence). The CDR3 region is CASSPKGLLSGELFF. The CDR3 bases are TGTGCCAGCAGCCCGAAGGGACTCCTGTCCGGGGAGCTGTTTTTT.

The V gene is TRBV5-1, the J gene TRBJ2-7, with D uncertain. The CDR3 consists of 14 residues. V dropped 7 bases and J dropped 2 bases, with 16 bases sitting between them. Germline values: CDR1 SGHRS, CDR2 YFSETQ. The DNA of the CDR3 is TGCGCCAGCCAAATGGACGCCAGCACCTACGAGCAGTACTTC. Translated, it gives CASQMDASTYEQYF.

The rearrangement uses TRBV5-1 and TRBJ2-5; 11 nucleotides match TRBD2. Germline V gives CDR1 SGHRS, CDR2 YFSETQ. This CDR3 spans 15 amino acids. Trimming took 7 bases from V and 7 from J; bases not matched to a gene: 12. The CDR3 is CASDPGLAALGTQYF. The CDR3 nucleotides are TGCGCCAGCGATCCGGGACTAGCGGCTCTTGGGACCCAGTACTTC. Looking up the rest from reference TRBV5-1 and TRBJ2-5 gives the full variable domain: KAGVTQTPRYLIKTRGQQVTLSCSPISGHRSVSWYQQTPGQGLQFLFEYFSETQRNKGNFPGRFSGRQFSNSRSEMNVSTLELGDSALYLCASDPGLAALGTQYFGPGTRLLVL.

This clonotype was picked up a small number of times. J is TRBJ2-4 and V is TRBV7-9, with D perhaps matching TRBD2 (5 bases). Trimming took off 6 bases at V and 7 bases at J, with 16 bases between the two ends. Germline V gene lookup returns CDR1 SEHNR and CDR2 FQNEAQ (reference sequence). The CDR3 runs to 14 residues. The CDR3 sequence: CASRRDPGGNIQYF. The DNA of the CDR3 is TGTGCCAGCAGGCGTGACCCCGGCGGGAACATTCAGTACTTC.

This clonotype was counted only a few times. The J gene is TRBJ1-4, the V gene TRBV15; D unclear. V was trimmed by 1 base and J by 0 bases, leaving 18 bases between them. Germline assignment: CDR1 LNHNV and CDR2 YYDKDF (reference sequence). The CDR3 is 19 residues long. This chain's CDR3 is CATSRVPYRRGATNEKLFF. DNA for the CDR3: TGTGCCACCAGCAGAGTCCCTTACCGGCGGGGTGCAACTAATGAAAAACTGTTTTTT.

This chain links TRBV10-3 with TRBJ2-3, with 8 bases matching TRBD2. Germline trimming cut 0 bases from V and 6 bases from J; bases unmatched to any gene: 8. The germline V gene has CDR1 ENHRY and CDR2 SYGVKD. The CDR3 covers 16 residues. CDR3 region: CAISESTMRGADTQYF. The CDR3 bases are TGTGCCATCAGTGAGTCGACGATGCGGGGGGCCGATACGCAGTATTTT.

The chain uses TRBV6-5 and TRBJ2-7; 8 bases align to TRBD1. The CDR3 loop spans 13 amino acids. V lost 4 bases, J lost 6 bases, and 5 bases stayed unmatched. Germline loops: CDR1 MNHEY, CDR2 SVGAGI. CDR3 in amino acids: CASSSDRGGEQYF. The CDR3 DNA sequence: TGTGCCAGCAGTTCTGACAGGGGAGGCGAGCAGTACTTC.

In nucleotides, the CDR3 is TGCGCCAGCAGCTCGACAGGGGGCCTTTCAACTAATGAAAAACTGTTTTTT. As protein: CASSSTGGLSTNEKLFF. The chain combines TRBV5-1 with TRBJ1-4; TRBD1 agrees at 10 bases. With V trimmed by 3 bases and J by 0 bases, 5 bases remained unmatched. CDR1 and CDR2 (germline): SGHRS, YFSETQ. This CDR3 comprises 17 residues.

This CDR3 reads CASRRFTGGTDNEQFF. The CDR3 bases are TGTGCCAGCAGACGATTTACAGGGGGCACGGACAATGAGCAGTTCTTC. The V and J genes are TRBV12-3 or TRBV12-4 and TRBJ2-1; TRBD1 matches at 9 bases. This CDR3 is 16 amino acids long. V was pared by 6 bases and J by 5 bases, with 11 bases of the junction left unmatched.

The chain uses TRBV4-1 and TRBJ1-2; D gene uncertain. V lost 1 base, J lost 4 bases, and 7 bases lay in between. From germline, CDR1 is MGHRA and CDR2 YSYEKL. This CDR3 is built from 13 residues. For the CDR3, the DNA is TGCGCCAGCAGCCAAGTCCCATCCTATGGCTACACCTTC. Its protein is CASSQVPSYGYTF.

This clonotype was seen only a few times. The V gene is TRBV10-3, the J gene TRBJ1-3; 12 bases are a match to TRBD1. The trim removed 2 bases at V and 9 bases at J, leaving 11 bases unmatched. The germline V gene encodes CDR1 ENHRY and CDR2 SYGVKD. The CDR3 runs to 17 residues. CDR3 in DNA: TGTGCCATCAGTGAGGCCGGGACAGGGGGCTTTGGTAGCACCATATATTTT. This gives the protein CAISEAGTGGFGSTIYF.

Points on this clonotype: An end of the junction does not agree with germline; a read error may underlie this. The rearrangement uses TRBV20-1 and TRBJ2-5; D gene unclear. CDR3 length: 13 amino acids. Germline-derived CDR1 and CDR2 are DFQATT and SNEGSKA (reference sequence). The CDR3 here is CSATKGLQETQYF. The DNA of the CDR3 is TGCAGTGCAACGAAGGGTCTGCAAGAGACCCAATACTTC.

The genes are TRBV5-4 and TRBJ2-1; D is uncertain. The CDR3 has 16 amino acids. Germline CDR1 SGHNT, CDR2 YYREEE (reference sequence). The germline V and J ends were trimmed by 4 bases and 5 bases, with 19 bases remaining between them. The CDR3 nucleotides are TGTGCCAGCAGCCTCCCCACGTGGTACCCTAACAATGAGCAGTTCTTC. Protein sequence: CASSLPTWYPNNEQFF.

The chain is built from TRBV6-1 and TRBJ2-1, with 9 positions matching TRBD1. The ends lost 1 base at V and 5 bases at J; junction bases unmatched: 6. CDR1 is MNHNS, CDR2 SASEGT, per germline. The CDR3 length is 16 residues. The CDR3 sequence is CASSEERTGAHNEQFF. CDR3 nucleotide sequence: TGTGCCAGCAGTGAAGAGAGGACAGGGGCCCACAATGAGCAGTTCTTC.

Comments on this clonotype: At one of its ends the junction is not consistent with the germline gene, which may arise from a read error. The rearrangement joins TRBV5-5 to TRBJ1-3; D perhaps matches TRBD1 (5 bases). The CDR3 sequence is 16 residues long. Germline CDR1 and CDR2: SGHKS and YYEKEE (reference sequence). The CDR3 loop is CASSLAGTRSGNTIHF. The CDR3 nucleotides are TGTGCCAGCAGCTTGGCCGGGACGCGCTCTGGAAACACCATACATTTT.

V usage is TRBV20-1 and J usage is TRBJ2-7; 9 nucleotides align to TRBD2. CDR1 is DFQATT and CDR2 is SNEGSKA in the germline V gene (reference sequence). The CDR3 contains 13 residues. The ends lost 6 bases at V and 4 bases at J; junction bases unmatched: 7. CDR3 protein: CSASRSGGYEQYF. DNA for the CDR3: TGCAGTGCCTCGAGGAGCGGGGGGTACGAGCAGTACTTC.

The rearrangement uses TRBV7-6 and TRBJ2-2; D is uncertain. V lost 4 bases, J lost 3 bases, and 27 bases lay in between. The CDR3 covers 20 residues. CDR1 and CDR2 from the germline V gene are SGHVS and FNYEAQ. The chain's CDR3 is CASSSARSEAAHEYTGELFF. DNA of the CDR3: TGTGCCAGCAGCTCCGCCCGAAGCGAGGCAGCCCATGAATACACCGGGGAGCTGTTTTTT. The variable domain in full, completed from reference TRBV7-6 and TRBJ2-2, reads GAGVSQSPRYKVTKRGQDVALRCDPISGHVSLYWYRQALGQGPEFLTYFNYEAQQDKSGLPNDRFSAERPEGSISTLTIQRTEQRDSAMYRCASSSARSEAAHEYTGELFFGEGSRLTVL.

The chain joins TRBV5-6 to TRBJ2-5; 8 bases agree with TRBD2. The CDR3 totals 15 residues. Germline V gene data show CDR1 as SGHDT and CDR2 as YYEEEE. V dropped 1 base and J dropped 5; count of bases not matched to a gene: 7. CDR3 DNA: TGTGCCAGCAGCTTGTTGGTAGCGGGGAGGGAGACCCAGTACTTC. This translates into CASSLLVAGRETQYF.

This clonotype was found a few times. The V gene is TRBV15, the J gene TRBJ2-3, with D unresolved. The ends were cut back, 0 bases at V and 7 bases at J, with 8 bases in the middle. The CDR3 loop spans 13 amino acids. CDR1 is LNHNV and CDR2 is YYDKDF in the germline V gene (reference sequence). CDR3 sequence reads: CATSRESFNTQYF. In DNA form, the CDR3 reads TGTGCCACCAGCAGAGAAAGCTTTAATACGCAGTATTTT.